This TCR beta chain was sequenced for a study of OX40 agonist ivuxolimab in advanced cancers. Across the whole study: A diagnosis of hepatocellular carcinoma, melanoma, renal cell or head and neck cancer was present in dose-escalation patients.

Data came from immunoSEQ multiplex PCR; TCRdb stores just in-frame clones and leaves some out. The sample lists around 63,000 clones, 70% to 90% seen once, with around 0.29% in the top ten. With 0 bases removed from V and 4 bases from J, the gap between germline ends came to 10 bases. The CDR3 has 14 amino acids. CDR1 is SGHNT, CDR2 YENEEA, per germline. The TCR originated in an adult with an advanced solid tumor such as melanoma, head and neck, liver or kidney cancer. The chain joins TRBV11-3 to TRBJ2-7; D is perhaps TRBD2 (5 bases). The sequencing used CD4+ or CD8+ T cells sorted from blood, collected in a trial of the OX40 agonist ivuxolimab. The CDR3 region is CASSLDPGRYEQYF. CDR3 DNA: TGTGCCAGCAGCTTAGACCCGGGGAGATACGAGCAGTACTTC.